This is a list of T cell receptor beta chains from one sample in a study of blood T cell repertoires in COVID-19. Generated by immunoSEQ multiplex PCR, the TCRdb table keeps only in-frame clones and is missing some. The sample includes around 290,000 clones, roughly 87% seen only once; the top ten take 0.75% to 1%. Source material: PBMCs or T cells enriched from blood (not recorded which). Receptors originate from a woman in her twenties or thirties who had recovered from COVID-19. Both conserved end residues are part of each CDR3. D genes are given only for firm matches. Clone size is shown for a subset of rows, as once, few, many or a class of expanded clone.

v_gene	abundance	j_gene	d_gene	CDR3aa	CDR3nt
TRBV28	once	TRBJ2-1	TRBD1	CASSSLTGGDYNEQFF	TGTGCCAGCAGTTCCTTGACAGGGGGGGACTACAATGAGCAGTTCTTC
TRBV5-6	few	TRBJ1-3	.	CASSFAPGLAGSGNTIYF	TGTGCCAGCAGCTTTGCCCCGGGGCTAGCGGGCTCTGGAAACACCATATATTTT
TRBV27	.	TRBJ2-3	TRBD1	CASSFQGTGGTDTQYF	TGTGCCAGCAGTTTTCAAGGGACAGGGGGCACAGATACGCAGTATTTT
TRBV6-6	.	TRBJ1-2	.	CASSQPRGGQNYGYTF	TGTGCCAGCAGCCAACCGAGGGGGGGTCAGAACTATGGCTACACCTTC
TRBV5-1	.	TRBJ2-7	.	CASSPGPSYEQYF	TGCGCCAGCAGCCCCGGTCCGTCCTACGAGCAGTACTTC
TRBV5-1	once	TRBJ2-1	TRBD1	CASSSSNKGTGGLGEQFF	TGCGCCAGCAGCTCCTCCAATAAGGGGACAGGGGGCTTAGGTGAGCAGTTCTTC
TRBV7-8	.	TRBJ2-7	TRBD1	CASSPNRGLREQYF	TGTGCCAGCAGCCCTAACAGGGGGTTGAGGGAGCAGTACTTC
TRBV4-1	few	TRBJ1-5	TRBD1	CASSHRDRGLKNQPQHF	TGCGCCAGCAGCCATCGGGACAGGGGGCTGAAAAATCAGCCCCAGCATTTT
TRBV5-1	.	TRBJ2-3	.	CASVPLGRGWADTQYF	TGCGCCAGCGTCCCCCTCGGGAGAGGGTGGGCAGATACGCAGTATTTT
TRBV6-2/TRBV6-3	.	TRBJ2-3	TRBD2	CASSYKRTAGEDTDTQYF	TGTGCCAGCAGTTATAAGAGAACAGCGGGAGAGGACACAGATACGCAGTATTTT
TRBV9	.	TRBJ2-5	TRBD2	CASSRLAGVETQYF	TGTGCCAGCAGTAGACTAGCGGGAGTGGAGACCCAGTACTTC
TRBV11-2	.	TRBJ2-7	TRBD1	CASSITGTVYEQYF	TGTGCCAGCAGCATTACCGGGACAGTCTACGAGCAGTACTTC
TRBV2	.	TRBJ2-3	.	CASSDNSYTDTQYF	TGTGCCAGCAGTGATAACAGCTACACAGATACGCAGTATTTT
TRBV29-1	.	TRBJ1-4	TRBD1	CSVRDRGEKLFF	TGCAGCGTCCGGGACAGGGGGGAAAAACTGTTTTTT
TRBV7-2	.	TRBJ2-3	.	CASSLMGSMGTQYF	TGTGCCAGCAGCTTAATGGGTAGCATGGGTACGCAGTATTTT
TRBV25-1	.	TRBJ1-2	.	CASSESYGYTF	TGTGCCAGCAGTGAATCGTATGGCTACACCTTC
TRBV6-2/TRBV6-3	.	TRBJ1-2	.	CASSTEGSRLWLGYTF	TGTGCCAGCAGTACGGAGGGGAGCCGACTATGGCTTGGCTACACCTTC
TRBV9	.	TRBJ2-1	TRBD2	CASSVEGLAGYNEQFF	TGTGCCAGCAGCGTAGAGGGACTAGCGGGTTACAATGAGCAGTTCTTC
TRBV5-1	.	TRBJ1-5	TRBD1	CASSLQGAIDQPQHF	TGCGCCAGCAGCTTGCAGGGGGCGATCGACCAGCCCCAGCATTTT
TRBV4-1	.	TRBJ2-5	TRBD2	CASSPYWTSDQETQYF	TGCGCCAGCAGCCCCTATTGGACTAGCGACCAAGAGACCCAGTACTTC
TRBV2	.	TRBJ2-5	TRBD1	CASSRLTGGQETQYF	TGTGCCAGCAGTAGACTAACAGGGGGTCAAGAGACCCAGTACTTC
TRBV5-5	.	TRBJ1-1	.	CASSLVGGHTEAFF	TGTGCCAGCAGCTTGGTAGGGGGTCACACTGAAGCTTTCTTT
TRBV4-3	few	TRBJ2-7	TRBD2	CASSQDRSGGNYEQYF	TGCGCCAGCAGCCAAGATAGGAGCGGGGGGAATTACGAGCAGTACTTC
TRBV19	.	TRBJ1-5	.	CASMPRAGGRSNQPQHF	TGTGCCAGTATGCCGAGGGCGGGGGGCAGGAGCAATCAGCCCCAGCATTTT
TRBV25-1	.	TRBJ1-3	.	CASSEYGQPRSGNTIYF	TGTGCCAGCAGTGAATATGGACAGCCGCGCTCTGGAAACACCATATATTTT